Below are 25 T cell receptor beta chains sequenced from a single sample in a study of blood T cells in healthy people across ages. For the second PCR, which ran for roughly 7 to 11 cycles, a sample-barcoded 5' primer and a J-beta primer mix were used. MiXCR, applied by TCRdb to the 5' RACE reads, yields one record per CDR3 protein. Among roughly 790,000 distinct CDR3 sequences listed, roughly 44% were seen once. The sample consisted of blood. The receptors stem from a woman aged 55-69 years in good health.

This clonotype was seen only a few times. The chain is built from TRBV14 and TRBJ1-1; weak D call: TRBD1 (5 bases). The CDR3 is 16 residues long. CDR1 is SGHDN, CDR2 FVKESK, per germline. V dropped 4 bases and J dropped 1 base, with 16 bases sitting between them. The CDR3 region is CASSPSGRGWNTEAFF. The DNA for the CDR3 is TGTGCCAGCAGCCCATCCGGTCGGGGGTGGAACACTGAAGCTTTCTTT.

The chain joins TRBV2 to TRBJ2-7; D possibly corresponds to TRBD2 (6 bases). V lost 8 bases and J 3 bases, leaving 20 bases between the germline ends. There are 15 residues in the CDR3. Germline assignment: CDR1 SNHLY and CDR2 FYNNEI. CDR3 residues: CASGVGGAGRYEQYF. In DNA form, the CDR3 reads TGTGCCAGCGGTGTCGGGGGAGCCGGTCGCTACGAGCAGTACTTC.

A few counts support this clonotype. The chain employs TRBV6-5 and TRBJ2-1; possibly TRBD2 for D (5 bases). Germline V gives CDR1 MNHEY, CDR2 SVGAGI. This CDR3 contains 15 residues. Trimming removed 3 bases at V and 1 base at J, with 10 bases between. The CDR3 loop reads CASSYEGLSYNEQFF. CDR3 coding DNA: TGTGCCAGCAGTTATGAGGGCCTATCCTACAATGAGCAGTTCTTC.

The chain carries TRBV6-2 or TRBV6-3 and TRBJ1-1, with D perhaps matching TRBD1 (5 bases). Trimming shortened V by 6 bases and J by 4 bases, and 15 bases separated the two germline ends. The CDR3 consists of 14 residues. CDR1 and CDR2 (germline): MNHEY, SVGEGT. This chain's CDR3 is CASRKTEVGTEAFF. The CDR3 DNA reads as TGTGCCAGCAGGAAGACAGAGGTTGGCACTGAAGCTTTCTTT.

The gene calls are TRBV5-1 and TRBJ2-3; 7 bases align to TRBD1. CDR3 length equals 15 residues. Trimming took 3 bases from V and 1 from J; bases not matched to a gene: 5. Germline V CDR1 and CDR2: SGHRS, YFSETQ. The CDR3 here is CASSSRTGGTDTQYF. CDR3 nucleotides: TGCGCCAGCAGCTCCCGGACAGGAGGCACAGATACGCAGTATTTT.

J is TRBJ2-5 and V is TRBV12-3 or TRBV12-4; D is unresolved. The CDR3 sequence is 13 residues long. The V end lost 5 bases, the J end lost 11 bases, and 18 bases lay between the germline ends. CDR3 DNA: TGTGCCAGCAGTCTGCTTTTGGTGGCTGAGCAGTACTTC. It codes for CASSLLLVAEQYF.

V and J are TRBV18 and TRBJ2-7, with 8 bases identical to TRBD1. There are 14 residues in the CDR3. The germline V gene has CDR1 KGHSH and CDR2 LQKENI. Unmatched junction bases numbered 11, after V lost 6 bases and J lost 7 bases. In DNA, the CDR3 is TGTGCCAGCTCCCAGGGACAGGCCATCGAGGAGCAGTACTTC. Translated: CASSQGQAIEEQYF.

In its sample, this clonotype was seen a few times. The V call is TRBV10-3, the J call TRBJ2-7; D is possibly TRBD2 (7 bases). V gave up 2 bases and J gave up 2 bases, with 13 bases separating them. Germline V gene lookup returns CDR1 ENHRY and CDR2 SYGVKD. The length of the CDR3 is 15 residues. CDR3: CAISEGGGTTYEQYF. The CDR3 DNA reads TGTGCCATCAGTGAGGGGGGGGGGACAACCTACGAGCAGTACTTC.

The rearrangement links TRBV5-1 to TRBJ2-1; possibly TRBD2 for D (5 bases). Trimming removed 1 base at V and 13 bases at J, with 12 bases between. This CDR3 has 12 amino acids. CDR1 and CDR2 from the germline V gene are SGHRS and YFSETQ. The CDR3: CASSLSGLIQFF. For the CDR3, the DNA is TGCGCCAGCAGCTTGTCCGGACTTATCCAGTTCTTC. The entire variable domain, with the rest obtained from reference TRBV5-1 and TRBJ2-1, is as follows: KAGVTQTPRYLIKTRGQQVTLSCSPISGHRSVSWYQQTPGQGLQFLFEYFSETQRNKGNFPGRFSGRQFSNSRSEMNVSTLELGDSALYLCASSLSGLIQFFGPGTRLTVL.

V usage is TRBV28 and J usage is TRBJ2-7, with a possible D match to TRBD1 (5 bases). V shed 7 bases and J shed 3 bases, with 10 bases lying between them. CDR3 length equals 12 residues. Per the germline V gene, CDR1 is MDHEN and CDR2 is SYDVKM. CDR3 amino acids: CASTTGRYEQYF. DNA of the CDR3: TGTGCCAGCACCACAGGTCGCTACGAGCAGTACTTC.

The CDR3, as DNA: TGTGCCAGCAGCTTAGGAGATTTAATTAGCTACGAGCAGTACTTC. It codes for CASSLGDLISYEQYF. The chain carries TRBV7-2 and TRBJ2-7; D uncertain. The length of the CDR3 is 15 residues. Trimming left V 1 base short and J 3 bases short, with 13 bases between. Germline CDR1 SGHTA, CDR2 FQGNSA.

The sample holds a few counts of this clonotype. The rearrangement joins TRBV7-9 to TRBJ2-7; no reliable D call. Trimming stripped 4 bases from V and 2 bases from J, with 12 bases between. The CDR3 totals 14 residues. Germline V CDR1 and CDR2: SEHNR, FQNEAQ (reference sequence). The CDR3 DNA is TGTGCCAGCAGCTCCGAGACAAGAACCTACGAGCAGTACTTC. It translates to CASSSETRTYEQYF.

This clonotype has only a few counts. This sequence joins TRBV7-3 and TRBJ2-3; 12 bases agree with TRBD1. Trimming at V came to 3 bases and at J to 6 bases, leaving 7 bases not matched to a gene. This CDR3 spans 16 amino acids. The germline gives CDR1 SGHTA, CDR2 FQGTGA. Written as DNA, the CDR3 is TGTGCCAGCAGCTTCCCGGGACAGGGGGCGTCGGATACGCAGTATTTT. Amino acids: CASSFPGQGASDTQYF.

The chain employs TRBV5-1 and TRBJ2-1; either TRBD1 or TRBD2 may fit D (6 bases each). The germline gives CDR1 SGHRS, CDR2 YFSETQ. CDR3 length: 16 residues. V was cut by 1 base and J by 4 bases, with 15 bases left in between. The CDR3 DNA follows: TGCGCCAGCAGCTTGCAACCGGGGGCGCAATACAATGAGCAGTTCTTC. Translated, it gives CASSLQPGAQYNEQFF.

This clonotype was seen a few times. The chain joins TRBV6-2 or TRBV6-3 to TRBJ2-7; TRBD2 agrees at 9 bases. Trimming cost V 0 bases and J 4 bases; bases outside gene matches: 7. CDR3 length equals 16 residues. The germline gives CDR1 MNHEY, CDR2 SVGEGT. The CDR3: CASSYSTREGGYEQYF. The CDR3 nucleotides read TGTGCCAGCAGTTACTCGACGCGGGAGGGAGGGTACGAGCAGTACTTC.

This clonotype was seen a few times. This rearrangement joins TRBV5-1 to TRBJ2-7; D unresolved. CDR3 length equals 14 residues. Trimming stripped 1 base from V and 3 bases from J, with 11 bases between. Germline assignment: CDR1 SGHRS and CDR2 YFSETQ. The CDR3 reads CASSLTDGFYEQYF. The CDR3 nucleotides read TGCGCCAGCAGCTTGACGGACGGCTTCTACGAGCAGTACTTC.

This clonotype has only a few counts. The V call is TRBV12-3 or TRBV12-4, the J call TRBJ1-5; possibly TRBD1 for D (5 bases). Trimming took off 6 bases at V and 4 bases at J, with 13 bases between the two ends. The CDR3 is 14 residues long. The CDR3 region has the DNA TGTGCCAGCAGCTCGGGACTGCAAAATCAGCCCCAGCATTTT. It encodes CASSSGLQNQPQHF.

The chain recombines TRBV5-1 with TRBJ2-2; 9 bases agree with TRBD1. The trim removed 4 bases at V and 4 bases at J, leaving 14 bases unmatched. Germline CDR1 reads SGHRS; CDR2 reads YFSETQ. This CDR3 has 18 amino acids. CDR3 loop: CASSKPTGTGFGTGELFF. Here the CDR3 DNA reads TGCGCCAGCAGCAAACCGACAGGGACAGGGTTCGGCACCGGGGAGCTGTTTTTT.

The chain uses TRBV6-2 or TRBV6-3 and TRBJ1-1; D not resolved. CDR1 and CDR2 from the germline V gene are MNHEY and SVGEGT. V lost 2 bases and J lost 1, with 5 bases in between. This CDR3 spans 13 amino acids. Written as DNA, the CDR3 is TGTGCCAGCAGTTACAAAGGGAACACTGAAGCTTTCTTT. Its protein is CASSYKGNTEAFF.

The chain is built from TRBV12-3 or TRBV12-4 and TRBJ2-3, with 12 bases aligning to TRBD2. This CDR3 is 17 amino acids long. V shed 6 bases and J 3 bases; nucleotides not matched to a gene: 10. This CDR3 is CASRLPSGGALTDTQYF. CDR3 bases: TGTGCCAGCAGGCTCCCTAGCGGGGGGGCCTTAACAGATACGCAGTATTTT.

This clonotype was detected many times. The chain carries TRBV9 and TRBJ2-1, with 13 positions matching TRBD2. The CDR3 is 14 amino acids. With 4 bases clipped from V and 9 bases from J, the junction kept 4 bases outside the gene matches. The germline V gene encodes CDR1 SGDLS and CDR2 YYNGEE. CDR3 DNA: TGTGCCAGCAGCCGGACTAGCGGGGGAGTTGAGCAGTTCTTC. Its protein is CASSRTSGGVEQFF.

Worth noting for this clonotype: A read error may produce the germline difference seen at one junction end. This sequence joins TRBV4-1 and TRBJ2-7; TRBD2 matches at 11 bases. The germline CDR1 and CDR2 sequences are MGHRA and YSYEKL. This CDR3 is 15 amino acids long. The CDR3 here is CTSSTSGGPSYEQYF. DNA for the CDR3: TGCACCAGCAGCACTAGCGGGGGACCCTCCTACGAGCAGTACTTC.

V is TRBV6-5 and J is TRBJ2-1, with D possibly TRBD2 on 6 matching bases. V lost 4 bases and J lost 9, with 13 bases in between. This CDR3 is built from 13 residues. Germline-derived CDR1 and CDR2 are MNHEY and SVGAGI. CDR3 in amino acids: CASSWGERGEQFF. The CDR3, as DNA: TGTGCCAGCAGTTGGGGGGAGAGGGGTGAGCAGTTCTTC.

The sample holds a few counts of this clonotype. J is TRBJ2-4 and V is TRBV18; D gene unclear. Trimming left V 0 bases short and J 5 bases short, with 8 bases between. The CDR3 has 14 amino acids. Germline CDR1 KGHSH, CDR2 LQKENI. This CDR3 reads CASSPPYPENIQYF. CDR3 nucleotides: TGTGCCAGCTCACCACCTTATCCAGAAAACATTCAGTACTTC.

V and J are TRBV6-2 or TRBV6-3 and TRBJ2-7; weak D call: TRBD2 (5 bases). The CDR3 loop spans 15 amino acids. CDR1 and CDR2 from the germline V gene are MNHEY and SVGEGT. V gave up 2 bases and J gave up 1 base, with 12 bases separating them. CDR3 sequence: CASSYGRSGSYEQYF. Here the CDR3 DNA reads TGTGCCAGCAGTTACGGGAGATCGGGGTCCTACGAGCAGTACTTC.